The entry below gives a single T cell receptor beta chain sequence along with its context. Its antigen target is currently unknown. No quality values exist for individual bases; no much larger clone is one base distant. The data are from a study of blood T cell repertoires in COVID-19 (dated by TCRdb to the early 2020s). Context from the whole study: Collaborator samples came from the United States, Italy and Spain and covered acute and convalescent phases of COVID-19. Nearly every sample came with metadata listing a de-identified subject ID, COVID-19 status, age in years and sex. HLA class I and class II types, where available, came from metadata supplied by the sample provider rather than from assay-based typing. The prospective study material was composed of cDNA or gDNA derived from T cells, B-cell-depleted T cells, or PBMCs. The dataset comprised deeply sampled blood TCRbeta repertoires from subjects exposed to, actively infected with, or recovered from COVID-19. The repertoires were released in a freely available public database intended as a resource for research on the immune response to SARS-CoV-2. The samples were drawn from the first 160 participants of the ongoing ImmuneRACE study and from some 1,300 subjects provided by 6 global collaborators.

The immunoSEQ Assay, a bias-controlled multiplex PCR, was used to amplify TCRbeta CDR3 regions from genomic DNA. On the study's bioinformatics: The number of nucleated cells in each sample was estimated from the amplification of reference gene primers within the assay. Sequence reads were collapsed and filtered to measure the absolute abundance of every unique TCRbeta CDR3 rearrangement. For each sample, productive Simpson clonality was calculated as the square root of Simpson's diversity index across productive rearrangements. The table comes from immuneACCESS by way of TCRdb, which keeps in-frame sequences with V and J called. Part of the clones is missing from these tables; in studies checked, under half for an unresolved V gene and the rest for unknown reasons. That table supplies the V and J calls and clone size; D and trimming were determined from the DNA. The sample data list 350,000 to 450,000 clones, and over 85% of these were observed just once. Of the sample, 1.7% is held by the ten largest clones.

Results and caveats for the whole study, not just this receptor: The quantity of clinical and demographic metadata differed by source and by participant and was supplied without curation.

Participants in the prospective study were aged about 18 to 89 years, lived in approximately 26 United States geographic areas, and enrolled through a virtual design. In the prospective study, participants were assigned to cohorts based on the clinical history participants reported in a screening survey and a study questionnaire. ImmuneRACE Cohort 3 recovered participants were defined by two consecutive negative NP/OP PCR tests, healthcare professional clearance, or symptom resolution. Each participant in the prospective study had whole blood, serum and a nasopharyngeal or oropharyngeal swab collected by mobile phlebotomists. Prospective study participants could optionally give additional blood draws and questionnaires over an approximately two-month period. Prospective study blood samples were shipped either frozen or at room temperature before DNA extraction. V trim: 3 bases; J trim: 5 bases; unmatched bases: 3. From a lookup of the germline V gene, CDR1 and CDR2 are SGHDT and YYEEEE. Counted from cysteine to phenylalanine, this CDR3 has 16 amino acids. Kept here is only the CDR3 DNA, which spans 48 bases and is read in frame from base 1.

The receptor comes from a woman aged 30 to 39 who had recovered from COVID-19. Recombination joined TRBV5-6 with TRBJ2-2, with 14 bases aligning to TRBD2. Sequenced sample: PBMCs or T cells enriched from blood (not recorded which). The DNA reads as follows: TGTGCCAGCAGCTGGGGGACTAGCGGGAGTACCGGGGAGCTGTTTTTT. Its coded protein is CASSWGTSGSTGELFF.